This TCR beta chain is drawn from a study of T cells expressing NK-cell markers. Study in general: From sorted CD3+CD56+NKG2C+, CD3+CD56+NKG2C- and CD3+CD56-NKG2C+ T cells came the TCR beta repertoires. Findings of the study overall: About 1.0-8% of CD8+ T cells in about 6 donors belonged to dominant NKG2C+ clonotypes.

From its re-call of the 5' RACE reads, TCRdb lists each CDR3 protein once, without DNA. The listing records some 450,000 distinct CDR3 sequences. In the case of this clonotype: No antigen is known for it.

The CDR3 is 17 residues long. Per germline, CDR1 SGHRS and CDR2 YFSETQ. The sample taken for sequencing was blood T cells: a sorted CD56 or NKG2C T cell subset, CD4+ or CD8+ T cells, or bulk PBMC T cells (not recorded which). The chain recombines TRBV5-1 with TRBJ1-2. This TCR was sampled from a woman between 18 and 70 years old in good health. The CDR3 here is CASSFGQTTTANYGYTF. The variable domain in full, completed from reference TRBV5-1 and TRBJ1-2, reads KAGVTQTPRYLIKTRGQQVTLSCSPISGHRSVSWYQQTPGQGLQFLFEYFSETQRNKGNFPGRFSGRQFSNSRSEMNVSTLELGDSALYLCASSFGQTTTANYGYTFGSGTRLTVV.